Given below is one TCR beta chain in context. This sample is drawn from a study of blood T cell repertoires in COVID-19. Whole-study context: T cells, B-cell-depleted T cells, or PBMCs supplied cDNA or gDNA.

Followed over time, Seattle patients had been enrolled while infection was active. As originally analysed: From reference gene primer amplification, estimates of nucleated cell counts were derived. Data came from immunoSEQ multiplex PCR; TCRdb stores just in-frame clones and leaves some out. The D gene and trimming were derived from the DNA, and the V and J assignments and clone size from that table. The sample shows about 430,000 clones, about 90% of them seen only once. The sequence was collected from a young man with COVID-19, enrolled during active disease. What was sequenced was peripheral blood.

Here the CDR3 reads CASSLLQGQGRRLGSGYTF. DNA for the CDR3: TGTGCCAGCAGCCTTCTCCAGGGACAGGGGCGTCGCCTAGGTAGTGGCTACACCTTC. This sequence joins TRBV5-5 and TRBJ1-2; 10 bases line up with TRBD1. The CDR3 is 19 residues long. V was clipped by 4 bases and J by 7 bases; unmatched bases: 22. Germline lookup yields CDR1 SGHKS and CDR2 YYEKEE (reference sequence).